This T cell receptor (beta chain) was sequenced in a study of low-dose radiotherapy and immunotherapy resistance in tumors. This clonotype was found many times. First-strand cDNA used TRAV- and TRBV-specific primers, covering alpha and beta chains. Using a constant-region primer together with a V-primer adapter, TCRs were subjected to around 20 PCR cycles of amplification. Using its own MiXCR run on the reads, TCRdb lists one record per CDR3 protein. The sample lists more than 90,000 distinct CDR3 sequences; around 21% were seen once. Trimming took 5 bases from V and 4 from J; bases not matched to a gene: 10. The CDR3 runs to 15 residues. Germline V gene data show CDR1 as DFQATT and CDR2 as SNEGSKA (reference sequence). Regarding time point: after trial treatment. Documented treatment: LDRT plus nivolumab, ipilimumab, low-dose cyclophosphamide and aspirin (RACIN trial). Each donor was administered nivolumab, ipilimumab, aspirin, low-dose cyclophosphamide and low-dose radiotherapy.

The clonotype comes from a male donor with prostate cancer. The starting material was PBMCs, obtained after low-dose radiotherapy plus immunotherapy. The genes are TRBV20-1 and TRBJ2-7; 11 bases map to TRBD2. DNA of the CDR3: TGCAGTGCTCTCACGGGACTAGCGGAAACATACGAGCAGTACTTC. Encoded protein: CSALTGLAETYEQYF.